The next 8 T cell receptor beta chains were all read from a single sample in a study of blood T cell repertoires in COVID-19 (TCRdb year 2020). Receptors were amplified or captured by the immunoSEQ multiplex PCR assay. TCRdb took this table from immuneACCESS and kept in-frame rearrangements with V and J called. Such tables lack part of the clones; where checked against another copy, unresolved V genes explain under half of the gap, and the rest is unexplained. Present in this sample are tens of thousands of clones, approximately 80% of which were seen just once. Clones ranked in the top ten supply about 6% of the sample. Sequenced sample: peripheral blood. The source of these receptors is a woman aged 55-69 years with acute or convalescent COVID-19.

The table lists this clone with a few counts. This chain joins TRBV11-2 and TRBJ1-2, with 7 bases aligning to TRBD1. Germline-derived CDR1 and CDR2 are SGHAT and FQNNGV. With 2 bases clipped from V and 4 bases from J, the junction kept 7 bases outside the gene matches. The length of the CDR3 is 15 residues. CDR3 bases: TGTGCCAGCAGCTTATATATGGGACAGCCCTATGGCTACACCTTC. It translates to CASSLYMGQPYGYTF. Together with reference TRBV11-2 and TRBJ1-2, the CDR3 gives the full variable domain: EAGVAQSPRYKIIEKRQSVAFWCNPISGHATLYWYQQILGQGPKLLIQFQNNGVVDDSQLPKDRFSAERLKGVDSTLKIQPAKLEDSAVYLCASSLYMGQPYGYTFGSGTRLTVV.

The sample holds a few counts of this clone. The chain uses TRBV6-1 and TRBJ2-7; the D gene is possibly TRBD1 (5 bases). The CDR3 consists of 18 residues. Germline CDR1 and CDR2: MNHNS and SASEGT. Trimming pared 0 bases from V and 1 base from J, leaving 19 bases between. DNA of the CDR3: TGTGCCAGCAGTGAAGCGGTCGCATCGATGGCAGGGTCCTACGAGCAGTACTTC. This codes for CASSEAVASMAGSYEQYF.

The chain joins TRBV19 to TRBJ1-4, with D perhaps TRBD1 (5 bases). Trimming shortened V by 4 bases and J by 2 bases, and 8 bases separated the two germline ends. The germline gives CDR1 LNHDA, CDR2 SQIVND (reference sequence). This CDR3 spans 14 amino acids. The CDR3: CASSKGNTNEKLFF. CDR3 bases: TGTGCCAGTAGTAAGGGGAATACTAATGAAAAACTGTTTTTT.

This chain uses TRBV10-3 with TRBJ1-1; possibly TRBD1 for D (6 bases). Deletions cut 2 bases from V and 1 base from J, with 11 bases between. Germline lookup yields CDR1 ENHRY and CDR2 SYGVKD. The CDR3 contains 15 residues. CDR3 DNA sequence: TGTGCCATCAGTGAGAGGGGGTACTCGAACACTGAAGCTTTCTTT. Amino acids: CAISERGYSNTEAFF.

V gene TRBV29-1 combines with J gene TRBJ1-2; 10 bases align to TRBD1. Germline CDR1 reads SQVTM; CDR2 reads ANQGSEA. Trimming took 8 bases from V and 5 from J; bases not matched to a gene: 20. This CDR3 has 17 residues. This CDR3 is CSLSSPGQGPSGYGYTF. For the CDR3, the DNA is TGCAGCCTTTCAAGCCCGGGACAGGGGCCTTCAGGGTATGGCTACACCTTC.

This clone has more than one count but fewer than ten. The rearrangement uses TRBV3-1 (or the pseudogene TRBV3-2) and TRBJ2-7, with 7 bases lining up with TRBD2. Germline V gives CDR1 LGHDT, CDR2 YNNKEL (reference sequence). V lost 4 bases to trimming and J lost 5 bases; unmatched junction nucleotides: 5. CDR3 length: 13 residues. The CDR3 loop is CASSPRGGNEQYF. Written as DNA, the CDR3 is TGTGCCAGCAGCCCCCGGGGAGGGAACGAGCAGTACTTC.

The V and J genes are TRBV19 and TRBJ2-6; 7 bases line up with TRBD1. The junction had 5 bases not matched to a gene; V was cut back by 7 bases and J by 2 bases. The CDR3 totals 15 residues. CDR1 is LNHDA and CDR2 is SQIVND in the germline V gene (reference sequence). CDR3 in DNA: TGTGCCAGTACCCCGGGACAGCCTGGGGCCAACGTCCTGACTTTC. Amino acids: CASTPGQPGANVLTF.

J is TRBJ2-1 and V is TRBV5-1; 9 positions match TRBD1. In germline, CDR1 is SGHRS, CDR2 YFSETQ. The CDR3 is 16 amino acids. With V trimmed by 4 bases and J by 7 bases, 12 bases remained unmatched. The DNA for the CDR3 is TGCGCCAGCAGCCGCCTAATTACAGGGGGCGAAAATGAGCAGTTCTTC. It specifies CASSRLITGGENEQFF.